The sequence of this TCR beta chain was determined in a study of T-cell reconstitution after alpha-beta-depleted transplantation in children. This clonotype has just a few counts. Trimming left V 0 bases short and J 5 bases short, with 9 bases between. The CDR3 consists of 14 residues. Per the germline V gene, CDR1 is KGHSH and CDR2 is LQKENI. This sample's TCRbeta library carried unique molecular identifier barcodes. Via MiXCR, TCRdb re-called the PCR reads, giving one row per CDR3 protein. The sample has 500,000 or so distinct CDR3 sequences, about an eighth seen once; the top ten hold 14%. This TCR derives from a female patient between 2 and 15 years old who had a stem cell transplant for aplastic anemia, so the T cells may come from the graft donor. This chain uses TRBV18 with TRBJ2-3; no firm D call. The sample consisted of PBMCs, mostly from graft donor cells, taken 180 days after TCRalphabeta/CD19-depleted stem cell transplant. Written as DNA, the CDR3 is TGTGCCAGCTCACCACCACCTCAGAGAGATACGCAGTATTTT. Translation: CASSPPPQRDTQYF.